Reported below is one T cell receptor beta chain. The record originates from a study of blood T cell repertoires in COVID-19. Germline V gene data show CDR1 as SGHRS and CDR2 as YFSETQ. With V trimmed by 3 bases and J by 6 bases, 6 bases remained unmatched. The CDR3 consists of 14 residues. Method: immunoSEQ multiplex PCR; TCRdb's copy keeps in-frame clones and lacks some. The sample yields 200,000 to 250,000 clones, approximately 80% seen once. This receptor was obtained from a woman older than 75 with acute or convalescent COVID-19. Sequenced sample: peripheral blood. The rearrangement joins TRBV5-1 to TRBJ2-1, with 7 bases aligning to TRBD2. The CDR3 coding sequence is TGCGCCAGCAGCTCTTGGACTAGTCGCAATGAGCAGTTCTTC. Protein product: CASSSWTSRNEQFF.